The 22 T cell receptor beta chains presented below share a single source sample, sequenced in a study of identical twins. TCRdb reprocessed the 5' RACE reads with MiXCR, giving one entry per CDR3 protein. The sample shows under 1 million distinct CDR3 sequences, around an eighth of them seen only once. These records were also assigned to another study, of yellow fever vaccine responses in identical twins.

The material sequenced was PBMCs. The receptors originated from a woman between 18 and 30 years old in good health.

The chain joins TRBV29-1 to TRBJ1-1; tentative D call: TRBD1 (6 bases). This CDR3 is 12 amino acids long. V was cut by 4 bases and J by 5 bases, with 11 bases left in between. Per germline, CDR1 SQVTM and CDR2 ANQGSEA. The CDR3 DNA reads TGCAGCGTTGGAACAGGGAAGACTGAAGCTTTCTTT. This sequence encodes CSVGTGKTEAFF.

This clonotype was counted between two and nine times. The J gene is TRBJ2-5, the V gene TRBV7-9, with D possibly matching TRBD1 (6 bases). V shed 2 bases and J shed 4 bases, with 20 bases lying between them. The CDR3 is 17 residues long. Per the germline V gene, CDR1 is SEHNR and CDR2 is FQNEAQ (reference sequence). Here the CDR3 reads CASSLSNEGTHGETQYF. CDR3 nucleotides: TGTGCCAGCAGCTTAAGCAATGAGGGGACACACGGAGAGACCCAGTACTTC. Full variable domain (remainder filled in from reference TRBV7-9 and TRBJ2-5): DTGVSQNPRHKITKRGQNVTFRCDPISEHNRLYWYRQTLGQGPEFLTYFQNEAQLEKSRLLSDRFSAERPKGSFSTLEIQRTEQGDSAMYLCASSLSNEGTHGETQYFGPGTRLLVL.

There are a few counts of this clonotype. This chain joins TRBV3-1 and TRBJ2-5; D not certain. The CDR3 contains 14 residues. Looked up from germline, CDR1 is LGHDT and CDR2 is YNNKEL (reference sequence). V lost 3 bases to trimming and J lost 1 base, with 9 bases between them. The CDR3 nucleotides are TGTGCCAGCAGCCAGAATCCCAGCCAAGAGACCCAGTACTTC. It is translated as CASSQNPSQETQYF.

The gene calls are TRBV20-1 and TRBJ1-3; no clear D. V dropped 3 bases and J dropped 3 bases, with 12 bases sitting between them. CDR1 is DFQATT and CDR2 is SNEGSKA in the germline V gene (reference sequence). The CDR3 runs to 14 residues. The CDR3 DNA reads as TGCAGTGCTAGCCACCGGGATCTTGGAAACACCATATATTTT. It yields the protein CSASHRDLGNTIYF.

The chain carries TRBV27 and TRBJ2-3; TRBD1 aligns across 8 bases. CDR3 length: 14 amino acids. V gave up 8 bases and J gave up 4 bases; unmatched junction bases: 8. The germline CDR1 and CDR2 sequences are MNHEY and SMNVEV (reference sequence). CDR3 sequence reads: CASGPGGRADTQYF. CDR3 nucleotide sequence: TGTGCCAGCGGACCAGGGGGCCGGGCAGATACGCAGTATTTT.

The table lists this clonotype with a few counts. The CDR3 loop reads CASRPTGNPHEQYF. The CDR3 nucleotides read TGTGCCAGCAGACCGACAGGGAATCCCCACGAGCAGTACTTC. This chain links TRBV5-6 with TRBJ2-7; TRBD1 matches 7 bases. V trimming: 5 bases; J trimming: 5 bases; junction bases outside the gene matches: 10. The CDR3 covers 14 residues. Germline V gives CDR1 SGHDT, CDR2 YYEEEE.

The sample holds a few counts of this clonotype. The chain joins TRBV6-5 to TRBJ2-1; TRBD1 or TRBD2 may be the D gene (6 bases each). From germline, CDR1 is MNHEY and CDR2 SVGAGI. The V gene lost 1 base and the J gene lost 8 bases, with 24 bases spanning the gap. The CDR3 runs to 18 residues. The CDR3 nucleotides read TGTGCCAGCAGTTACTACGGATTCACAGGGTTGAGGAGGGATGAGCAGTTCTTC. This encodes CASSYYGFTGLRRDEQFF.

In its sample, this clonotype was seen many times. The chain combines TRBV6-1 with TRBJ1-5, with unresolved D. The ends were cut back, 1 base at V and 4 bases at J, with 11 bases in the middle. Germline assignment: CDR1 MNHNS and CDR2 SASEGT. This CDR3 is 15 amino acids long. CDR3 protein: CASSEGANFNQPQHF. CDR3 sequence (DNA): TGTGCCAGCAGTGAAGGGGCAAACTTTAATCAGCCCCAGCATTTT.

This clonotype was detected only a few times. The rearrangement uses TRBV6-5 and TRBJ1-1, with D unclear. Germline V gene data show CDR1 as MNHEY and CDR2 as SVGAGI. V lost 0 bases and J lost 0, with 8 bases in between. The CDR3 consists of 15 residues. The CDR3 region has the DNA TGTGCCAGCAGTTACTCTCCAGGTTTGAACACTGAAGCTTTCTTT. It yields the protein CASSYSPGLNTEAFF.

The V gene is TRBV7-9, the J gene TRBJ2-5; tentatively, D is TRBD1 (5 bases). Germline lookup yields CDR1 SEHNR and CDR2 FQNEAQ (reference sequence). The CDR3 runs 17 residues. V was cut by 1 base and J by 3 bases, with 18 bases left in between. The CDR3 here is CASSLEVQGLKEETQYF. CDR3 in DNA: TGTGCCAGCAGCTTAGAGGTTCAGGGCCTAAAGGAAGAGACCCAGTACTTC.

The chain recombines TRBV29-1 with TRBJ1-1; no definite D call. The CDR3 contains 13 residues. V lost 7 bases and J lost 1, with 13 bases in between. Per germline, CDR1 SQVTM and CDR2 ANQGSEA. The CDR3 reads CSGRRSENTEAFF. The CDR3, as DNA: TGCAGCGGAAGGAGGTCGGAGAACACTGAAGCTTTCTTT.

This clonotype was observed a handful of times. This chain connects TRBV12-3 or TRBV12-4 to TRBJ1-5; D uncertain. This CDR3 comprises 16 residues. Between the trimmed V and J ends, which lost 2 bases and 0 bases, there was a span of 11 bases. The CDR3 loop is CASSLRPDYSNQPQHF. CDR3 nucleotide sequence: TGTGCCAGCAGTTTAAGGCCAGATTATAGCAATCAGCCCCAGCATTTT.

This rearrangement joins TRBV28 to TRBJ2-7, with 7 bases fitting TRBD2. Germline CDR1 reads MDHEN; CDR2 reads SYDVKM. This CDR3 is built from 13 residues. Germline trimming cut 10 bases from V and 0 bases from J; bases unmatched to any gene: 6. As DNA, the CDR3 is TGTGCCACCCACGGGGGGAGCTCCTACGAGCAGTACTTC. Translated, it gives CATHGGSSYEQYF.

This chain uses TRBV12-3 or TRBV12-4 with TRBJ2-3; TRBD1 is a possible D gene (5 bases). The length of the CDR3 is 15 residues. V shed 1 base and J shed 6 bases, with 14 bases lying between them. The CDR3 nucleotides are TGTGCCAGCAGTTTAGAAGTGGGGTACAGGGATACGCAGTATTTT. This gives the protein CASSLEVGYRDTQYF.

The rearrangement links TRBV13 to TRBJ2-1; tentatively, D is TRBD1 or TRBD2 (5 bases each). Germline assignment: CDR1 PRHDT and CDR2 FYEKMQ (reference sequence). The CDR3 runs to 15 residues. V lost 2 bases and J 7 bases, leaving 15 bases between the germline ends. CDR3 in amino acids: CASSLSLRGLNEQFF. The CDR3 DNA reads TGTGCCAGCAGCTTAAGTCTGAGGGGTCTAAATGAGCAGTTCTTC.

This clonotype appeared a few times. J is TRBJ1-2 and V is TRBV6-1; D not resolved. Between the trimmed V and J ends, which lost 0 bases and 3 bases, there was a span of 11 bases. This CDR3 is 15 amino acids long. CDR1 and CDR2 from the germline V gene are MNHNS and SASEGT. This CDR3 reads CASSEAGGNHYGYTF. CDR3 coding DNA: TGTGCCAGCAGTGAAGCGGGCGGAAATCACTATGGCTACACCTTC.

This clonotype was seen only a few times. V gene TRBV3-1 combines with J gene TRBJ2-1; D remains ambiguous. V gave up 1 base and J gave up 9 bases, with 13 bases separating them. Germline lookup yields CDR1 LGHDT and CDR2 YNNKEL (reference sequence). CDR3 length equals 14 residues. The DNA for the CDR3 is TGTGCCAGCAGCCAAGTTAACGGCGGTGGTGAGCAGTTCTTC. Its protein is CASSQVNGGGEQFF.

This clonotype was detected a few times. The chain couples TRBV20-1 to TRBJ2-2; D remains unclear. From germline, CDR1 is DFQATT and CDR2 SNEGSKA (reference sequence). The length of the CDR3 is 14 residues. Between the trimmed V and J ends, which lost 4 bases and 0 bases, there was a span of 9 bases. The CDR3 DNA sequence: TGCAGTGCTAAATCTGACTCGAACACCGGGGAGCTGTTTTTT. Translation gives CSAKSDSNTGELFF.

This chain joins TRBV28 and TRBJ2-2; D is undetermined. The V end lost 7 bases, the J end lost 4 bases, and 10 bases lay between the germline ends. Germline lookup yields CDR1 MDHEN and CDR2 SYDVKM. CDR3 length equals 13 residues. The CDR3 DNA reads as TGTGCCAGCAACCCCTCTCTCACCGGGGAGCTGTTTTTT. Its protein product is CASNPSLTGELFF. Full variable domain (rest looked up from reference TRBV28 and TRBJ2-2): DVKVTQSSRYLVKRTGEKVFLECVQDMDHENMFWYRQDPGLGLRLIYFSYDVKMKEKGDIPEGYSVSREKKERFSLILESASTNQTSMYLCASNPSLTGELFFGEGSRLTVL.

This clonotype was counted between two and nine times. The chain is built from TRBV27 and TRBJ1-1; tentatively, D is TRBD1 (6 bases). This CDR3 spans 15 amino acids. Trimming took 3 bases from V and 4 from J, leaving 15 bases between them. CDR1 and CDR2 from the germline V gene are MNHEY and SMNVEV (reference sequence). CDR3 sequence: CASSFEQGLGTEAFF. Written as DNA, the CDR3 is TGTGCCAGCAGTTTTGAACAGGGCTTAGGCACTGAAGCTTTCTTT.

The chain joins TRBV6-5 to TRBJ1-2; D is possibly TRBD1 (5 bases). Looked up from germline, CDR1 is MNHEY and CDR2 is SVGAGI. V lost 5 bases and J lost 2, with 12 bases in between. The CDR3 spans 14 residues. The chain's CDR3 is CASSTGTLNYGYTF. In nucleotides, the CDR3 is TGTGCCAGCAGTACTGGGACTCTAAACTATGGCTACACCTTC.

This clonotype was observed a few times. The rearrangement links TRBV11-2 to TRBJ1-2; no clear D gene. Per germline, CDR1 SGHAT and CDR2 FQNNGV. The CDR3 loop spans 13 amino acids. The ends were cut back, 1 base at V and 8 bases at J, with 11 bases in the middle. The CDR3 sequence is CASSLVAGGGYTF. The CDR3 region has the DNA TGTGCCAGCAGCTTAGTAGCAGGCGGCGGCTACACCTTC.